A single TCR beta chain is shown here with its context. Its antigen is currently not known. It has no much larger one-base neighbor in the sample; base qualities were not kept. TCRbeta CDR3 regions were amplified from genomic DNA using the immunoSEQ Assay, a bias-controlled multiplex PCR. In the source study's methods: Within the assay, amplification of reference gene primers was used to estimate how many nucleated cells each sample contained. To quantify the absolute abundance of each unique TCRbeta CDR3 rearrangement, sequence reads were collapsed and filtered. For each sample, productive Simpson clonality was calculated by taking the square root of Simpson's diversity index across productive rearrangements. The clones in this table, taken by TCRdb from immuneACCESS, are in-frame only. Not every clone is retained; where verified, under half of the shortfall comes from an unresolved V gene, and the cause of the rest is unknown. V, J and clone size are taken as reported in that table, and D and trimming were inferred from the DNA itself. The table for this sample lists approximately 220,000 clones; about 80% of them were counted only once. The top ten constitute about 1.3% of the sample.

Enrolling through a virtual design, the prospective study's participants ranged in age from roughly 18 to 90 years and lived across 24 United States geographic areas. In the prospective study, cohorts were assigned on the basis of participant-reported clinical history obtained from a screening survey and a study questionnaire. In the prospective study, whole blood, serum and a nasopharyngeal or oropharyngeal swab were collected from each participant by mobile phlebotomists. Over a 2-month period, participants in the prospective study had the option of providing additional blood draws and questionnaires. Blood samples from the prospective study were shipped frozen or at room temperature prior to DNA extraction. The CDR3 sequence holds 15 residues, the cysteine and phenylalanine included. CDR3 DNA only is kept here, 45 bases in frame from base 1. CDR1 and CDR2, looked up from the germline V gene (reference sequence), are MNHEY and SMNVEV. V was cut back by 1 base and J by 7 bases, leaving a gap of 13 bases between them.

The sample belongs to a study of blood T cell repertoires in COVID-19 (dated by TCRdb to the early 2020s). In terms of the full investigation: Collaborator samples came from the United States, Italy and Spain and covered acute and convalescent phases of COVID-19. The prospective study material was composed of cDNA or gDNA derived from T cells, B-cell-depleted T cells, or PBMCs. The dataset comprised deeply sampled blood TCRbeta repertoires from subjects exposed to, actively infected with, or recovered from COVID-19. A freely available public database, intended as a resource for researchers studying the immune response to SARS-CoV-2, is where the repertoires were released. Samples came from the ongoing ImmuneRACE study (first 160 participants) plus 1,254 subjects from 6 global collaborators. Sample metadata almost always included a de-identified subject ID, COVID-19 status, age in years and sex. Where available, HLA class I and class II types were obtained from metadata supplied by the sample provider rather than from assay-based typing.

Paper-wide results and their limitations: Clinical and demographic metadata were provided uncurated, with the amount varying by source and participant.

The chain links TRBV27 with TRBJ1-4, with the identity of the D gene unclear. This sequence originates from a woman in her thirties or forties with acute COVID-19. The specimen was PBMCs or T cells enriched from blood (not recorded which). The DNA sequence is as follows: TGTGCCAGCAGTTTATTCCACGGAGGTGGTGAAAAACTGTTTTTT. Its translation reads: CASSLFHGGGEKLFF. Supplemented by the reference TRBV27 and TRBJ1-4 proteins around the CDR3, the complete variable domain is EAQVTQNPRYLITVTGKKLTVTCSQNMNHEYMSWYRQDPGLGLRQIYYSMNVEVTDKGDVPEGYKVSRKEKRNFPLILESPSPNQTSLYFCASSLFHGGGEKLFFGSGTQLSVL.